This T cell receptor (beta chain) was retrieved from a study of blood T cell repertoires in COVID-19. Only one count was recorded for this clone. Produced via immunoSEQ multiplex PCR; TCRdb's table is partial and in-frame only. There are 150,000 to 190,000 clones in the sample; about 85% occur only once, and more than 7.5% lies in the top ten. Germline CDR1 SGHRS, CDR2 YFSETQ. The CDR3 contains 13 residues. V lost 4 bases and J 1 base, leaving 8 bases between the germline ends. This chain connects TRBV5-1 to TRBJ1-2, with D unresolved. The material sequenced was peripheral blood. The sequence was obtained from a woman aged 60-75 years with COVID-19, enrolled during active disease. The CDR3 nucleotides are TGCGCCAGCAGCACAGACGGTAACTATGGCTACACCTTC. Residues: CASSTDGNYGYTF.